The source of this T cell receptor beta chain is a study of blood T cell repertoires in COVID-19 (dated by TCRdb to 2020 to 2021). Concerning the study at large: Collaborator samples came from the United States, Italy and Spain and covered acute and convalescent phases of COVID-19. The samples were drawn from the first 160 participants of the ongoing ImmuneRACE study and from some 1,300 subjects provided by 6 global collaborators. Where HLA class I and class II types were available, the types were taken from metadata supplied by the sample provider, not from assay-based typing. The prospective study material was composed of cDNA or gDNA derived from T cells, B-cell-depleted T cells, or PBMCs. Sample metadata almost always included a de-identified subject ID, COVID-19 status, age in years and sex. The repertoires were released in a freely available public database meant as a resource for research on the immune response to SARS-CoV-2. The dataset comprised deeply sampled blood TCRbeta repertoires from subjects exposed to, actively infected with, or recovered from COVID-19.

TCRbeta CDR3 regions were amplified from genomic DNA by means of the immunoSEQ Assay, a bias-controlled multiplex PCR. The paper's processing steps were these. Within the assay, amplification of reference gene primers was used to estimate how many nucleated cells each sample contained. To quantify the absolute abundance of each unique TCRbeta CDR3 rearrangement, sequence reads were collapsed and filtered. For each sample, productive Simpson clonality was calculated as the square root of Simpson's diversity index across productive rearrangements. The clones in this table, taken by TCRdb from immuneACCESS, are in-frame only. Not every clone is retained; where verified, under half of the shortfall comes from an unresolved V gene, and the cause of the rest is unknown. That table is the source of V, J and clone size, and D and trimming were worked out from the DNA. This sample has under 70,000 clones in its table, and approximately 87% of those were observed once. The top ten constitute under 6.5% of the sample.

One collaborating source in Seattle enrolled patients while the patients were actively infected and followed the patients over time throughout the course of disease. Whole blood was collected in K2EDTA tubes by collaborating institutions according to the institutions' own protocols. For TCRbeta analysis, collaborators shipped samples as frozen whole blood, isolated PBMCs, or DNA extracted from either of those sample types. The paper as a whole reports these results and caveats: How much clinical and demographic metadata was included differed by source and by participant, and the metadata was provided uncurated.

In regard to this clone: There is no known antigen for this receptor. There are no base qualities to consult, and no much larger clone falls within one base.

The sequencing sample was made of peripheral blood. The clonotype originates from a woman in her fifties or sixties with COVID-19, enrolled during active disease.

The nucleotide sequence is given as TGTGCCAGCAGCTTGGTAGGGGCGAACACCTACGAGCAGTACTTC. It is translated as CASSLVGANTYEQYF. The sequence joins TRBV5-5 to TRBJ2-7; TRBD1 is a weak D gene call, 5 bases matching. The CDR3 runs 15 amino acids, cysteine and phenylalanine included. Solely the CDR3 DNA is kept, with 45 bases framed from the first base. The germline V gene (reference sequence) gives CDR1 as SGHKS and CDR2 as YYEKEE. V is cut by 0 bases and J by 2 bases, and the space between the germline ends is 12 bases.